Listed here are 5 T cell receptor beta chains from one sample, sequenced in a study of T cell responses to AZD1222 COVID-19 vaccine. Sequencing used immunoSEQ multiplex PCR; TCRdb keeps in-frame clones, though not all of them. The table has 150,000 to 200,000 clones, 92% seen once. The material was peripheral blood, obtained 28 days after the second AZD1222 dose. The origin of the receptors is an adult who received the AZD1222 COVID-19 vaccine.

This sequence joins TRBV29-1 and TRBJ2-7; 9 bases line up with TRBD1. J was trimmed by 4 bases and V by 4 bases; bases with no gene match: 8. From germline, CDR1 is SQVTM and CDR2 ANQGSEA. The CDR3 extends over 14 amino acids. This CDR3 reads CSVAGQGGRYEQYF. In DNA, the CDR3 is TGCAGCGTTGCGGGACAGGGAGGTCGTTACGAGCAGTACTTC.

This chain joins TRBV11-2 and TRBJ1-2; D ambiguous. The CDR3 has 13 residues. The V gene's germline CDR1 is SGHAT and CDR2 FQNNGV. V lost 1 base to trimming and J lost 3 bases, with 6 bases between them. The CDR3 bases are TGTGCCAGCAGCTTAGTGCCGGACTATGGCTACACCTTC. Its translation is CASSLVPDYGYTF.

V gene TRBV19 combines with J gene TRBJ1-5; D possibly corresponds to TRBD1 (6 bases). This CDR3 is built from 15 residues. The germline V gene has CDR1 LNHDA and CDR2 SQIVND (reference sequence). V shed 3 bases and J shed 0 bases, with 9 bases lying between them. This CDR3 is CASSIDRYSNQPQHF. The CDR3 DNA is TGTGCCAGTAGTATCGACAGGTATAGCAATCAGCCCCAGCATTTT.

V is TRBV6-2 or TRBV6-3 and J is TRBJ1-4; 10 positions match TRBD1. The germline V gene has CDR1 MNHEY and CDR2 SVGEGT. The length of the CDR3 is 15 residues. Trimming removed 2 bases from V and 8 bases from J; junction bases left unmatched: 5. The CDR3 DNA reads TGTGCCAGCAGTTACCCGGGACAGGGGAACGAAAAACTGTTTTTT. Protein sequence: CASSYPGQGNEKLFF.

The chain has TRBV24-1 and TRBJ1-4, with D unresolved. The CDR3 has 15 amino acids. Per the germline V gene, CDR1 is KGHDR and CDR2 is SFDVKD. Trimming removed 5 bases at V and 9 bases at J, with 18 bases between. CDR3 sequence: CATSVDRLSRKKLFF. The CDR3 DNA sequence: TGTGCCACCAGTGTGGACCGCCTTTCGAGGAAAAAACTGTTTTTT.